These 27 T cell receptor beta chains were all obtained from the same sample, sequenced in a study of STAT5B mutations in CD4+ large granular lymphocyte leukemia. Clones were sequenced by immunoSEQ multiplex PCR, and TCRdb holds only the in-frame ones, with some missing. This table has 6,000 or so clones, 65% to 75% appearing once. Sequencing was done on a sample of PBMCs. The receptors stem from a woman between 65 and 79 years old with CD4+ T-cell large granular lymphocyte leukemia.

The V call is TRBV14, the J call TRBJ2-1; 10 bases are shared with TRBD2. The germline gives CDR1 SGHDN, CDR2 FVKESK. CDR3 length: 18 residues. The J segment lost 4 bases and the V segment lost 0 bases, leaving 9 bases of the junction unmatched. CDR3 DNA: TGTGCCAGCAGCCAAGAAGTACTAGCGGGAAAGTGGTACAATGAGCAGTTCTTC. This encodes CASSQEVLAGKWYNEQFF.

The chain is built from TRBV7-2 and TRBJ2-1; no firm D call. The V and J ends lost 6 bases and 2 bases respectively, with 11 bases between them. This CDR3 has 14 residues. Per germline, CDR1 SGHTA and CDR2 FQGNSA. The CDR3 here is CASSLFIAYNEQFF. The DNA for the CDR3 is TGTGCCAGCAGTCTGTTTATTGCCTACAATGAGCAGTTCTTC.

This clone appeared a few times. This rearrangement joins TRBV6-5 to TRBJ1-1, with 7 bases identical to TRBD1. J was trimmed by 5 bases and V by 6 bases; bases with no gene match: 9. CDR1 and CDR2 (germline): MNHEY, SVGAGI. The CDR3 spans 14 residues. CDR3 nucleotides: TGTGCCAGCAGGGAAGGACAGGCGTATACTGAAGCTTTCTTT. It encodes CASREGQAYTEAFF.

This clone was detected only a few times. The chain recombines TRBV7-3 with TRBJ2-2; 7 bases are a match to TRBD2. V shed 4 bases and J 2 bases; nucleotides not matched to a gene: 10. This CDR3 is built from 17 residues. Germline CDR1 reads SGHTA; CDR2 reads FQGTGA. The CDR3 here is CASSYPSGGGNTGELFF. CDR3 coding DNA: TGTGCCAGCAGCTACCCCTCTGGCGGGGGAAACACCGGGGAGCTGTTTTTT.

V and J are TRBV29-1 and TRBJ2-5; D is ambiguous. Germline CDR1 is SQVTM and CDR2 is ANQGSEA. Trimming stripped 6 bases from V and 5 bases from J, with 13 bases between. This CDR3 is 12 amino acids long. The CDR3 DNA is TGCAGCGTGGTGGGTCTGAGGGAGACCCAGTACTTC. Encoded protein: CSVVGLRETQYF.

The rearrangement links TRBV9 to TRBJ1-1; D gene unclear. In germline, CDR1 is SGDLS, CDR2 YYNGEE. Trimming pared 0 bases from V and 0 bases from J, leaving 3 bases between. The CDR3 extends over 13 amino acids. The CDR3 DNA follows: TGTGCCAGCAGCGTAGGGATGAACACTGAAGCTTTCTTT. Translation gives CASSVGMNTEAFF.

This sequence joins TRBV7-2 and TRBJ2-7, with 11 nucleotides matching TRBD2. CDR3 size: 18 residues. V gave up 3 bases and J gave up 1 base; unmatched junction bases: 11. Germline CDR1 SGHTA, CDR2 FQGNSA. CDR3: CASSLTSGILKGSYEQYF. The CDR3 nucleotides are TGTGCCAGCAGCTTGACTAGCGGGATACTGAAGGGTTCCTACGAGCAGTACTTC.

In its sample, this clone was seen once. The V call is TRBV6-1, the J call TRBJ2-7, with TRBD2 identical over 8 bases. V shed 7 bases and J 2 bases; nucleotides not matched to a gene: 7. The germline V gene encodes CDR1 MNHNS and CDR2 SASEGT. This CDR3 spans 14 amino acids. In DNA, the CDR3 is TGTGCCAGCACATTGGGGCGGGGGGCCTACGAGCAGTACTTC. It encodes CASTLGRGAYEQYF.

In the case of this clone: Sequence at one end of the junction differs from germline and may be a read error. V usage is TRBV7-7 and J usage is TRBJ2-5, with unresolved D. Germline V gives CDR1 SSHAT, CDR2 FNYEAQ (reference sequence). The CDR3 is 15 amino acids. The CDR3 reads CASSLNVGIGETQYF. In DNA form, the CDR3 reads TGTGCTAGCAGCTTAAACGTAGGAATTGGAGAGACCCAGTACTTC.

The CDR3 DNA follows: TGCGCCAGCAGCTTGGTAGAGCCGGCGGGCTGGCCCAACGTCCTGACTTTC. Amino acid sequence: CASSLVEPAGWPNVLTF. The genes are TRBV5-1 and TRBJ2-6, with D tentatively TRBD2 (5 bases). Trimming took off 0 bases at V and 8 bases at J, with 18 bases between the two ends. Germline V gene sequence: CDR1 SGHRS, CDR2 YFSETQ. This CDR3 comprises 17 residues.

V gene TRBV5-6 combines with J gene TRBJ2-2; D might be TRBD1 (6 bases). Trimming pared 4 bases from V and 5 bases from J, leaving 21 bases between. In germline, CDR1 is SGHDT, CDR2 YYEEEE. The CDR3 runs to 17 residues. The CDR3 loop reads CASSPLGQTWGTGELFF. The CDR3 DNA reads TGTGCCAGCAGCCCTCTAGGACAGACCTGGGGGACCGGGGAGCTGTTTTTT.

The rearrangement links TRBV4-1 to TRBJ1-1; the D is unclear. Trimming shortened V by 0 bases and J by 8 bases, and 13 bases separated the two germline ends. The germline V gene encodes CDR1 MGHRA and CDR2 YSYEKL. This CDR3 has 14 residues. The CDR3 sequence is CASSQDSGSGEAFF. The CDR3 DNA sequence: TGCGCCAGCAGCCAAGATTCCGGGTCGGGGGAAGCTTTCTTT.

This chain joins TRBV5-8 and TRBJ1-1, with D perhaps matching TRBD1 (5 bases). V lost 5 bases to trimming and J lost 8 bases, with 10 bases between them. The CDR3 is made up of 11 amino acids. The germline gives CDR1 SGHTS, CDR2 YDEGEE. CDR3 in amino acids: CASSFDSEAFF. CDR3 nucleotide sequence: TGTGCCAGCAGTTTTGACAGCGAAGCTTTCTTT.

This clone was seen a single time. CDR3: CASSRNPVNTEAFF. As DNA, the CDR3 is TGTGCCAGCAGCCGGAATCCGGTGAACACTGAAGCTTTCTTT. This chain joins TRBV7-8 and TRBJ1-1; D remains ambiguous. The CDR3 consists of 14 residues. Trimming shortened V by 5 bases and J by 0 bases, and 10 bases separated the two germline ends. In germline, CDR1 is SGHVS, CDR2 FQNEAQ.

This chain links TRBV6-6 with TRBJ1-1; tentatively, D is TRBD1 (5 bases). Germline assignment: CDR1 MNHNY and CDR2 SVGAGI (reference sequence). The CDR3 is made up of 13 amino acids. V was clipped by 7 bases and J by 4 bases, with 13 bases between them. CDR3 sequence reads: CASTGIYGTEAFF. The DNA for the CDR3 is TGTGCCAGCACAGGGATCTATGGCACTGAAGCTTTCTTT.

This chain joins TRBV28 and TRBJ2-5; the D gene is possibly TRBD1 (6 bases). The V gene's germline CDR1 is MDHEN and CDR2 SYDVKM. The CDR3 contains 14 residues. Trimming took off 1 base at V and 5 bases at J, with 11 bases between the two ends. In nucleotides, the CDR3 is TGTGCCAGCAGTTTATTTCAGGGGTTGGAGACCCAGTACTTC. Translated, it gives CASSLFQGLETQYF. Based on the CDR3 plus reference TRBV28 and TRBJ2-5, the full variable domain is DVKVTQSSRYLVKRTGEKVFLECVQDMDHENMFWYRQDPGLGLRLIYFSYDVKMKEKGDIPEGYSVSREKKERFSLILESASTNQTSMYLCASSLFQGLETQYFGPGTRLLVL.

The chain has TRBV7-9 and TRBJ2-6, with 7 bases matching TRBD1. The CDR3 extends over 18 amino acids. The germline V gene encodes CDR1 SEHNR and CDR2 FQNEAQ (reference sequence). J was trimmed by 1 base and V by 2 bases; bases with no gene match: 8. The CDR3 is CASSLSGRGYSGANVLTF. In DNA form, the CDR3 reads TGTGCCAGCAGCTTATCTGGCAGGGGGTATTCTGGGGCCAACGTCCTGACTTTC.

This chain uses TRBV2 with TRBJ2-5, with D unresolved. The CDR3 is 11 amino acids. Trimming removed 6 bases from V and 5 bases from J, with 7 bases in between. CDR1 is SNHLY, CDR2 FYNNEI, per germline. The CDR3 sequence: CASSLRETQYF. CDR3 in DNA: TGTGCCAGCAGCCTACGCGAGACCCAGTACTTC.

The gene calls are TRBV18 and TRBJ2-7; D is ambiguous. Germline V CDR1 and CDR2: KGHSH, LQKENI. The V and J ends lost 2 bases and 0 bases respectively, with 5 bases between them. CDR3 length: 13 residues. In DNA form, the CDR3 reads TGTGCCAGCTCACCAGGGATCTCCTACGAGCAGTACTTC. As protein: CASSPGISYEQYF.

This clone was seen once. J is TRBJ1-1 and V is TRBV13; TRBD1 aligns across 7 bases. V was pared by 6 bases and J by 1 base, with 8 bases of the junction left unmatched. This CDR3 region has 15 residues. Germline CDR1 reads PRHDT; CDR2 reads FYEKMQ (reference sequence). The CDR3 region is CASRPRDSWNTEAFF. DNA for the CDR3: TGTGCCAGCAGGCCTCGGGACAGCTGGAACACTGAAGCTTTCTTT.

The chain is built from TRBV11-1 and TRBJ1-1; the D is unclear. V was shortened by 2 bases and J by 0 bases, with 4 bases between the two germline ends. From germline, CDR1 is SGHAT and CDR2 FQDESV (reference sequence). This CDR3 is built from 13 residues. The CDR3: CASSLTLNTEAFF. The CDR3 nucleotides read TGTGCCAGCAGCTTAACCCTGAACACTGAAGCTTTCTTT.

This chain uses TRBV21-1 with TRBJ1-2; the D segment call TRBD1 is taken from the table without a DNA check. TRBV21-1 is an annotated pseudogene. This CDR3 has 14 amino acids. The CDR3 nucleotides read TGTGCCAGCAGCAAAGACAGTGCTAACTATGGCTACACCTTC. Amino acid sequence: CASSKDSANYGYTF.

The chain has TRBV25-1 and TRBJ1-1, with TRBD1 matching over 7 bases. With V trimmed by 6 bases and J by 8 bases, 12 bases remained unmatched. Germline V gene data show CDR1 as MGHDK and CDR2 as SYGVNS. The CDR3 runs 14 residues. The CDR3 DNA reads as TGTGCCAGCAGCAAGAGGGGGCGGGGTTGGGAAGCTTTCTTT. Protein: CASSKRGRGWEAFF.

J is TRBJ1-1 and V is TRBV5-1, with TRBD1 matching 9 bases. There are 13 residues in the CDR3. In germline, CDR1 is SGHRS, CDR2 YFSETQ. V lost 3 bases to trimming and J lost 6 bases; unmatched junction nucleotides: 3. The CDR3 loop reads CASSWTGVPEAFF. The CDR3 coding sequence is TGCGCCAGCAGCTGGACAGGGGTACCTGAAGCTTTCTTT.

This clone has a handful of counts. The genes are TRBV2 and TRBJ1-6; 9 nucleotides agree with TRBD1. The germline V gene encodes CDR1 SNHLY and CDR2 FYNNEI. V was clipped by 6 bases and J by 2 bases; unmatched bases: 5. The CDR3 sequence is 16 residues long. CDR3 region: CASSGTGRTYNSPLHF. Written as DNA, the CDR3 is TGTGCCAGCAGCGGGACAGGGAGAACCTATAATTCACCCCTCCACTTT.

The CDR3 region is CASSRGGEEKLFF. The CDR3 DNA follows: TGCGCCAGCAGCCGGGGGGGCGAGGAAAAACTGTTTTTT. The chain recombines TRBV5-1 with TRBJ1-4; D might be TRBD1 (6 bases). The CDR3 covers 13 residues. V shed 4 bases and J shed 8 bases, with 12 bases lying between them. Germline loops: CDR1 SGHRS, CDR2 YFSETQ.

J is TRBJ2-3 and V is TRBV28; 8 bases map to TRBD1. CDR1 is MDHEN and CDR2 is SYDVKM in the germline V gene. J lost 6 bases, V lost 4 bases, and 9 bases had no gene match. This CDR3 is built from 15 residues. The CDR3 sequence is CASSSRQGAPDTQYF. The CDR3, as DNA: TGTGCCAGCAGTTCCCGGCAGGGGGCGCCGGATACGCAGTATTTT.